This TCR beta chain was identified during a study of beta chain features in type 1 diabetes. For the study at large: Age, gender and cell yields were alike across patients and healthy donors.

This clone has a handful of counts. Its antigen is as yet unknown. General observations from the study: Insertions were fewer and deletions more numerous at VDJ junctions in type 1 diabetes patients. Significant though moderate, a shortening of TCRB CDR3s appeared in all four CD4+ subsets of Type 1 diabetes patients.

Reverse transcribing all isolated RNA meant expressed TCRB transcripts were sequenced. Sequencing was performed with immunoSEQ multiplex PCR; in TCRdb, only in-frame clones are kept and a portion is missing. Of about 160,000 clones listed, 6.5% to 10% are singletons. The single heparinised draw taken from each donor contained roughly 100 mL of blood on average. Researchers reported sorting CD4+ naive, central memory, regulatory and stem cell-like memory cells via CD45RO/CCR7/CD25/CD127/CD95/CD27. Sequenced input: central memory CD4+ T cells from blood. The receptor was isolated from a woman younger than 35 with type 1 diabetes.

The CDR3 DNA follows: TGTGCCAGCAGCTTCTCTGGACAGGCCACAGATACGCAGTATTTT. This sequence encodes CASSFSGQATDTQYF. V usage is TRBV7-2 and J usage is TRBJ2-3; TRBD1 aligns across 7 bases. With V trimmed by 3 bases and J by 2 bases, 5 bases remained unmatched. Germline CDR1 is SGHTA and CDR2 is FQGNSA. The CDR3 loop spans 15 amino acids. The full variable domain, rest sourced from reference TRBV7-2 and TRBJ2-3, is GAGVSQSPSNKVTEKGKDVELRCDPISGHTALYWYRQSLGQGLEFLIYFQGNSAPDKSGLPSDRFSAERTGGSVSTLTIQRTQQEDSAVYLCASSFSGQATDTQYFGPGTRLTVL.